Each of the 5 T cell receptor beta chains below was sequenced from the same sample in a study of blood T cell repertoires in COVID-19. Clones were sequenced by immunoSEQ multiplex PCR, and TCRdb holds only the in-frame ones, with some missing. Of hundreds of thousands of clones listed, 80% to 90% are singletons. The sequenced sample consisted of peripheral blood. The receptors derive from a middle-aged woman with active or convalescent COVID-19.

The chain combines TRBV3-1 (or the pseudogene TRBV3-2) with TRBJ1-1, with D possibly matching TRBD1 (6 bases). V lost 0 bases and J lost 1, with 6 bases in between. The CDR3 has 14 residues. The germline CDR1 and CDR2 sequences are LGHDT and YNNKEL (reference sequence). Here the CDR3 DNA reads TGTGCCAGCAGCCAAGAAGGGGGGAACACTGAAGCTTTCTTT. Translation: CASSQEGGNTEAFF.

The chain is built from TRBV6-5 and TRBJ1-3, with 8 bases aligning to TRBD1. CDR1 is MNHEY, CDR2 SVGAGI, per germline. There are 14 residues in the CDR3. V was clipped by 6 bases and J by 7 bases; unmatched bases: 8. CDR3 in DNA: TGTGCCAGCAGCGCGACAGGGGAGAAGAACACCATATATTTT. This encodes CASSATGEKNTIYF.

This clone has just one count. CDR3 loop: CASSPRGTGELFF. CDR3 coding DNA: TGTGCCAGCAGCCCAAGAGGGACCGGGGAGCTGTTTTTT. The J gene is TRBJ2-2, the V gene TRBV2, with a tentative D call TRBD2 (5 bases). The germline V gene has CDR1 SNHLY and CDR2 FYNNEI. Between the trimmed V and J ends, which lost 6 bases and 5 bases, there was a span of 10 bases. This CDR3 is 13 amino acids long.

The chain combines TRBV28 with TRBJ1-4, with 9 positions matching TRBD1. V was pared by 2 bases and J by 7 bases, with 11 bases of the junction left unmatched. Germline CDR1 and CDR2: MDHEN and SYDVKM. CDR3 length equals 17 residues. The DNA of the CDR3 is TGTGCCAGCAGTTTACCACTAACAGGGGGCGTGGGTGAAAAACTGTTTTTT. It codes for CASSLPLTGGVGEKLFF.

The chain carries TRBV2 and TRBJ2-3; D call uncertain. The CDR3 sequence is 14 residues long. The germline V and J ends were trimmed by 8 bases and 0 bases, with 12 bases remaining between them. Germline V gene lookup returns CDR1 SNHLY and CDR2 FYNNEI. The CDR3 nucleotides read TGTGCCAGCCAGGATACCGGCAGCACAGATACGCAGTATTTT. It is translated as CASQDTGSTDTQYF.